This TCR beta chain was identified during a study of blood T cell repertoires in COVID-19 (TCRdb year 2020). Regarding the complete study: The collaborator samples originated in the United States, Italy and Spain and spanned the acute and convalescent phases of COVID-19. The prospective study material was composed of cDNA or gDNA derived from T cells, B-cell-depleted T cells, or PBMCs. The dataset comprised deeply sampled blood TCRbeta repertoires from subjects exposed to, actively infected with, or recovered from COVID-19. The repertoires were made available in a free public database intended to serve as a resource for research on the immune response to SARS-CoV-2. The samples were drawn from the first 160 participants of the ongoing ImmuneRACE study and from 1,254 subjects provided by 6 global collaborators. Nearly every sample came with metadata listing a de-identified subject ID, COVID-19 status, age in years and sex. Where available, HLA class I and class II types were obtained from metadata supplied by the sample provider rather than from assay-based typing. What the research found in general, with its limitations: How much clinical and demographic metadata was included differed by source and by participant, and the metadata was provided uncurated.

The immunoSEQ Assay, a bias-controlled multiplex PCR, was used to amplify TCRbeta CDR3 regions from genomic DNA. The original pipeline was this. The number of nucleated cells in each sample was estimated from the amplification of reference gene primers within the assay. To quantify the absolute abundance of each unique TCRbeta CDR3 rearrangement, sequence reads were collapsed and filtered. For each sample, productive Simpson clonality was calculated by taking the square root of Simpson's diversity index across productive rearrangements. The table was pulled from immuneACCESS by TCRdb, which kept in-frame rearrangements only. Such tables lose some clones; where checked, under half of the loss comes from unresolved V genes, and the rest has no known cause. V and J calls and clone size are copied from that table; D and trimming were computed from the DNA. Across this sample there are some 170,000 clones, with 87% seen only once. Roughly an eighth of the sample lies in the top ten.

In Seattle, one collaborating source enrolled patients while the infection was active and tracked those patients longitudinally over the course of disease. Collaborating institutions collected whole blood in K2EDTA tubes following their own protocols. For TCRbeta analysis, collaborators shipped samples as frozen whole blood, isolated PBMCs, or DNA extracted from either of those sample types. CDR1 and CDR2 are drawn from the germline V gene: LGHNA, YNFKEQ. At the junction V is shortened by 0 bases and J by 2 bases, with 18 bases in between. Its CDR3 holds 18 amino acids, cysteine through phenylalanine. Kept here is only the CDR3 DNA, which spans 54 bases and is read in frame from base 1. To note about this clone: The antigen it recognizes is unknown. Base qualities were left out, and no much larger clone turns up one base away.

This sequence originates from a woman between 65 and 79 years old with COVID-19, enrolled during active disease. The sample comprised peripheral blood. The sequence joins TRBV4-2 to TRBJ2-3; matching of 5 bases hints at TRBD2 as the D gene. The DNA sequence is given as TGTGCCAGCAGCCAAGATGGCACACCTAGCAGAACCACAGATACGCAGTATTTT. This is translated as CASSQDGTPSRTTDTQYF.